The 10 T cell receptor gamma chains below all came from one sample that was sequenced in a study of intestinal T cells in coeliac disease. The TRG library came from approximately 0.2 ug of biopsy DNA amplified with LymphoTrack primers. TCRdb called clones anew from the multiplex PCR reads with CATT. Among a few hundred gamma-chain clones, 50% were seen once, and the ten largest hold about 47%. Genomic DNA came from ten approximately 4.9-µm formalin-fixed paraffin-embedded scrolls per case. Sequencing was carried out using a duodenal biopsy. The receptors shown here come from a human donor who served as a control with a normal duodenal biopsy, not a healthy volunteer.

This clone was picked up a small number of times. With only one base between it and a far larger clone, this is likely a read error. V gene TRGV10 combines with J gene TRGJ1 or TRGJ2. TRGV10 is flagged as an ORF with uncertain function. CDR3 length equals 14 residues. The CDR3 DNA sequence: TGTGCCGCGTGGGATTATTACGTCCATTATAAGAAACTCTTT. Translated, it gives CAAWDYYVHYKKLF.

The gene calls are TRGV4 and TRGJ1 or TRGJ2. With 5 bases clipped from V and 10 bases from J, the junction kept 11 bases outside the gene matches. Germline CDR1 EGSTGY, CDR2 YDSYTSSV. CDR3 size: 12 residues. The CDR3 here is CATWGRARKKLF. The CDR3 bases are TGTGCCACCTGGGGAAGGGCCCGGAAGAAACTCTTT.

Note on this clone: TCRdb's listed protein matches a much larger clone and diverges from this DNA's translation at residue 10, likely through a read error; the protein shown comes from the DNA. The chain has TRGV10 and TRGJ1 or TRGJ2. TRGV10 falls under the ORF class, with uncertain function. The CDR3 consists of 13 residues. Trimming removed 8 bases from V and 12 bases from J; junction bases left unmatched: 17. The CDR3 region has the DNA TGTGCTGCGTGGGATTTAGGGACAACTATGAAACTCTTT. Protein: CAAWDLGTTMKLF.

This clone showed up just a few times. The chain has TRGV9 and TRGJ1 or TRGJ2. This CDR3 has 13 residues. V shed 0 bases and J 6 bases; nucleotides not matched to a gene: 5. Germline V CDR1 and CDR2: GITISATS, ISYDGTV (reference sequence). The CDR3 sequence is CALWEVRFYKKLF. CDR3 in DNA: TGTGCCTTGTGGGAGGTGCGGTTTTATAAGAAACTCTTT.

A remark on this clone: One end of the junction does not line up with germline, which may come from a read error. The CDR3 sequence: CATWGYVGYKKLF. Written as DNA, the CDR3 is TGTGCCACCTGGGGATATGTTGGCTATAAAAAACTCTTT. The chain recombines TRGV8 with TRGJ1 or TRGJ2. Germline CDR1 reads VENAVY; CDR2 reads YDSYNSRV. The CDR3 has 13 amino acids.

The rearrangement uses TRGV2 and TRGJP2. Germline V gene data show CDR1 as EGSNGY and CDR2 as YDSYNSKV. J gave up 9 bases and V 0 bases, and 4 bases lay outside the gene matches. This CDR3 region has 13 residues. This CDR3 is CATWDGVYWIKTF. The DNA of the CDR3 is TGTGCCACCTGGGACGGGGTATATTGGATCAAGACGTTT.

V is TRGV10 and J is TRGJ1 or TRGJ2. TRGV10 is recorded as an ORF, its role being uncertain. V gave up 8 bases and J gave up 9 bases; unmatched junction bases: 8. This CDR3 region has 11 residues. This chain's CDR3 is CAAWRGSKKLF. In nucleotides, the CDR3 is TGTGCTGCGTGGAGGGGTAGTAAGAAACTCTTT.

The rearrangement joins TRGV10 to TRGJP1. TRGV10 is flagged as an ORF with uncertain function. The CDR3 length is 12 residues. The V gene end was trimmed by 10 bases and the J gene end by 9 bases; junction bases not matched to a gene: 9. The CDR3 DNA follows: TGTGCTGCGTCGGGATTAAGTTGGTTCAAGATATTT. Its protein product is CAASGLSWFKIF.

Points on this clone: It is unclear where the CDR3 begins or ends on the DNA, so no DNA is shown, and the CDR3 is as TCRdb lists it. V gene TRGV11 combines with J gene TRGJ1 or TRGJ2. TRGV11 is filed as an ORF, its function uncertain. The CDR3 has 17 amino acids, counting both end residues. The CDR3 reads CTTVPVRSSQGGFKKLF.

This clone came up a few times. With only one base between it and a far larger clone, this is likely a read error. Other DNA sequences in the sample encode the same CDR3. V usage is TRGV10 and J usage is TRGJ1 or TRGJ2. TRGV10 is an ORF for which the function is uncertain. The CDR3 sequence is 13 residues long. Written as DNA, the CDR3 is TGTGCTGCGTGGGATTTAGGGACAACTAAGAAGCTCTTT. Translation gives CAAWDLGTTKKLF.